Listed below are T cell receptor beta chains from one sample, sequenced in a study of T cells after somatic rescue of genetic block. Assay used: immunoSEQ multiplex PCR; TCRdb lists only in-frame clones, some missing. The sample yields roughly 51,000 clones, about 96% seen once. Sequences were obtained from peripheral blood mononuclear cells (PBMCs). These receptors were obtained from a child younger than two. CDR3s include the opening cysteine and the closing phenylalanine or tryptophan. A D gene is named only where the DNA matches it firmly. Clone sizes are given selectively: once, few, many, or a class where the clone is expanded.

v_gene: TRBV5-1; d_gene: .; j_gene: TRBJ2-3; abundance: .; CDR3aa: CASSLADTQYF; CDR3nt: TGCGCCAGCAGCTTGGCAGATACGCAGTATTTT
v_gene: TRBV4-3; d_gene: .; j_gene: TRBJ2-1; abundance: .; CDR3aa: CASSQDTGGWSSYNEQFF; CDR3nt: TGCGCCAGCAGCCAAGATACGGGGGGCTGGAGCTCCTACAATGAGCAGTTCTTC
v_gene: TRBV4-2; d_gene: .; j_gene: TRBJ1-1; abundance: .; CDR3aa: CASSQGVNTEAFF; CDR3nt: TGTGCCAGCAGCCAAGGGGTGAACACTGAAGCTTTCTTT
v_gene: TRBV5-1; d_gene: .; j_gene: TRBJ1-1; abundance: .; CDR3aa: CASSLQGEAFF; CDR3nt: TGCGCCAGCAGCTTGCAGGGTGAAGCTTTCTTT
v_gene: TRBV9; d_gene: TRBD2; j_gene: TRBJ2-7; abundance: .; CDR3aa: CASSVAPSGYEQYF; CDR3nt: TGTGCCAGCAGCGTAGCTCCTAGCGGGTACGAGCAGTACTTC
v_gene: TRBV2; d_gene: TRBD1; j_gene: TRBJ2-5; abundance: .; CDR3aa: CASSDLDRARQETQYF; CDR3nt: TGTGCCAGCAGCGACCTGGACAGGGCTCGCCAAGAGACCCAGTACTTC
v_gene: TRBV6-1; d_gene: .; j_gene: TRBJ1-2; abundance: once; CDR3aa: CASRRGSSNYGYTF; CDR3nt: TGTGCCAGCCGAAGGGGCAGCTCTAACTATGGCTACACCTTC
v_gene: TRBV28; d_gene: TRBD1; j_gene: TRBJ1-1; abundance: once; CDR3aa: CASSIKLTLFRDRGTSTEAFF; CDR3nt: TGTGCCAGCAGCATTAAACTGACCTTATTCCGGGACAGGGGGACGAGCACTGAAGCTTTCTTT
v_gene: TRBV5-8; d_gene: .; j_gene: TRBJ1-2; abundance: .; CDR3aa: CASSKPTGKNYGYTF; CDR3nt: TGTGCCAGCAGCAAACCGACAGGTAAGAACTATGGCTACACCTTC
v_gene: TRBV6-5; d_gene: TRBD1; j_gene: TRBJ1-2; abundance: .; CDR3aa: CASSYLGQGYGYTF; CDR3nt: TGTGCCAGCAGTTACCTGGGACAGGGCTATGGCTACACCTTC
v_gene: TRBV27; d_gene: TRBD2; j_gene: TRBJ2-5; abundance: .; CDR3aa: CASSFTPAGGPKTQYF; CDR3nt: TGTGCCAGCAGTTTTACCCCTGCGGGAGGGCCCAAGACCCAGTACTTC
v_gene: TRBV7-3; d_gene: TRBD2; j_gene: TRBJ2-3; abundance: .; CDR3aa: CASSLTSGSTDTQYF; CDR3nt: TGTGCCAGCAGCTTAACTAGCGGGAGCACAGATACGCAGTATTTT
v_gene: TRBV10-3; d_gene: .; j_gene: TRBJ2-5; abundance: .; CDR3aa: CAVRGKSETQYF; CDR3nt: TGTGCCGTTAGGGGGAAGTCAGAGACCCAGTACTTC
v_gene: TRBV19; d_gene: .; j_gene: TRBJ1-5; abundance: once; CDR3aa: CASGGQANQPQHF; CDR3nt: TGTGCCAGTGGTGGGCAGGCCAATCAGCCCCAGCATTTT
v_gene: TRBV6-4; d_gene: TRBD1; j_gene: TRBJ1-3; abundance: .; CDR3aa: CASIRGDSCSGNTIYF; CDR3nt: TGTGCCAGCATCCGTGGGGACAGTTGCTCTGGAAACACCATATATTTT
v_gene: TRBV6-6; d_gene: .; j_gene: TRBJ1-5; abundance: .; CDR3aa: CASSSRQGGGQPQHF; CDR3nt: TGTGCCAGCAGTTCTAGGCAGGGCGGTGGCCAGCCCCAGCATTTT
v_gene: TRBV7-2; d_gene: .; j_gene: TRBJ1-6; abundance: .; CDR3aa: CASSLAPDGGTNSPLHF; CDR3nt: TGTGCCAGCAGCTTAGCGCCGGACGGGGGGACAAATTCACCCCTCCACTTT
v_gene: TRBV5-4; d_gene: .; j_gene: TRBJ1-2; abundance: .; CDR3aa: CATGGGGYGYTF; CDR3nt: TGTGCCACCGGGGGAGGAGGCTATGGCTACACCTTC
v_gene: TRBV27; d_gene: TRBD2; j_gene: TRBJ2-1; abundance: .; CDR3aa: CASSPGTSGRDYNEQFF; CDR3nt: TGTGCCAGCAGTCCGGGGACTAGCGGGAGGGACTACAATGAGCAGTTCTTC
v_gene: TRBV28; d_gene: .; j_gene: TRBJ2-3; abundance: once; CDR3aa: CASSLLGASADTQYF; CDR3nt: TGTGCCAGCAGTTTATTGGGGGCGAGCGCAGATACGCAGTATTTT
v_gene: TRBV11-2; d_gene: .; j_gene: TRBJ2-2; abundance: .; CDR3aa: CASPRGATNTGELFF; CDR3nt: TGTGCCAGCCCCCGAGGGGCTACGAACACCGGGGAGCTGTTTTTT
v_gene: TRBV14; d_gene: .; j_gene: TRBJ2-7; abundance: once; CDR3aa: CASSQEGETVPTPYEQYF; CDR3nt: TGTGCCAGCAGCCAAGAAGGTGAGACAGTGCCTACCCCCTACGAGCAGTACTTC
v_gene: TRBV28; d_gene: .; j_gene: TRBJ2-5; abundance: .; CDR3aa: CASSLITQETQYF; CDR3nt: TGTGCCAGCAGTTTAATAACACAAGAGACCCAGTACTTC
v_gene: TRBV7-6; d_gene: TRBD2; j_gene: TRBJ2-5; abundance: .; CDR3aa: CASSLAAGVYETQYF; CDR3nt: TGTGCCAGCAGCTTAGCAGCGGGAGTTTACGAGACCCAGTACTTC
v_gene: TRBV4-1; d_gene: TRBD2; j_gene: TRBJ2-1; abundance: .; CDR3aa: CASSQDGEGNEQFF; CDR3nt: TGCGCCAGCAGCCAAGATGGGGAGGGCAATGAGCAGTTCTTC
v_gene: TRBV6-1; d_gene: .; j_gene: TRBJ1-2; abundance: .; CDR3aa: CASSEPGASYGYTF; CDR3nt: TGTGCCAGCAGTGAACCTGGGGCCTCCTATGGCTACACCTTC
v_gene: TRBV12-1; d_gene: .; j_gene: TRBJ2-1; abundance: once; CDR3aa: CASSFAHGGNNEQFF; CDR3nt: TGTGCCAGCAGCTTTGCGCACGGGGGCAATAATGAGCAGTTCTTC
v_gene: TRBV12-5; d_gene: TRBD2; j_gene: TRBJ2-4; abundance: .; CDR3aa: CASGLDTTSGRSKNIQYF; CDR3nt: TGTGCTAGTGGTTTGGATACGACTAGCGGGAGGTCCAAAAACATTCAGTACTTC
v_gene: TRBV5-1; d_gene: TRBD2; j_gene: TRBJ2-1; abundance: .; CDR3aa: CASSLALAGVNEQFF; CDR3nt: TGCGCCAGCAGCTTGGCCCTAGCGGGAGTCAATGAGCAGTTCTTC
v_gene: TRBV27; d_gene: TRBD1; j_gene: TRBJ1-5; abundance: once; CDR3aa: CASSPGQGNQPQHF; CDR3nt: TGTGCCAGCAGTCCCGGACAGGGCAATCAGCCCCAGCATTTT
v_gene: TRBV28; d_gene: .; j_gene: TRBJ2-3; abundance: .; CDR3aa: CASSLWDSTDTQYF; CDR3nt: TGTGCCAGCAGTTTATGGGACAGCACAGATACGCAGTATTTT
v_gene: TRBV19; d_gene: TRBD1; j_gene: TRBJ2-3; abundance: .; CDR3aa: CASSIWDRGTDTQYF; CDR3nt: TGTGCCAGTAGTATATGGGACAGGGGAACAGATACGCAGTATTTT
v_gene: TRBV6-1; d_gene: TRBD2; j_gene: TRBJ2-7; abundance: .; CDR3aa: CASSEGLAPRQYF; CDR3nt: TGTGCCAGCAGTGAGGGACTAGCTCCGAGGCAGTACTTC
v_gene: TRBV19; d_gene: .; j_gene: TRBJ1-3; abundance: .; CDR3aa: CASSIVRGFGNTIYF; CDR3nt: TGTGCCAGTAGTATCGTCCGGGGCTTTGGGAACACCATATATTTT
v_gene: TRBV9; d_gene: .; j_gene: TRBJ2-5; abundance: once; CDR3aa: CASSGSYGKETQYF; CDR3nt: TGTGCCAGCAGCGGATCATACGGGAAAGAGACCCAGTACTTC
v_gene: TRBV21-1; d_gene: .; j_gene: TRBJ2-5; abundance: once; CDR3aa: CASSKPIKRAETQYF; CDR3nt: TGTGCCAGCAGCAAACCCATTAAGAGGGCGGAGACCCAGTACTTC
v_gene: TRBV27; d_gene: .; j_gene: TRBJ1-6; abundance: .; CDR3aa: CASRRHYNSPLHF; CDR3nt: TGTGCCAGCAGGCGACACTATAATTCACCCCTCCACTTT
v_gene: TRBV6-5; d_gene: .; j_gene: TRBJ1-5; abundance: .; CDR3aa: CASSFDRLGNQPQHF; CDR3nt: TGTGCCAGCAGCTTCGACAGGTTAGGGAATCAGCCCCAGCATTTT
v_gene: TRBV7-7; d_gene: TRBD1; j_gene: TRBJ2-7; abundance: .; CDR3aa: CASSPEGTGGHEQYF; CDR3nt: TGTGCCAGCAGCCCAGAAGGGACAGGGGGTCACGAGCAGTACTTC
v_gene: TRBV4-2; d_gene: TRBD2; j_gene: TRBJ2-5; abundance: .; CDR3aa: CASSQEREEETQYF; CDR3nt: TGTGCCAGCAGCCAAGAGCGGGAGGAAGAGACCCAGTACTTC